The sequence of this T cell receptor beta chain was determined in a study of early T cells in non-severe SARS-CoV-2 infection. Overall study context: Bulk RNA from unsorted whole blood was sequenced; chains were unpaired.

Trimming removed 5 bases from V and 1 base from J, with 11 bases in between. The CDR3 sequence is 14 residues long. Per germline, CDR1 LNHDA and CDR2 SQIVND (reference sequence). Findings of the study overall: The study's VDJdb matching favored anti-spike CD8 responses and missed private and CD4 specificities.

Attachment of unique molecular identifiers to individual cDNA molecules was performed. Using its own MiXCR run on the 5' RACE reads, TCRdb lists one record per CDR3 protein. This sample has tens of thousands of distinct CDR3 sequences, with about 5% found just once. With regard to this clonotype: Its matching antigen is unknown.

Sequencing was done on a sample of whole blood. This TCR came from an adult who was a healthcare worker with PCR-confirmed SARS-CoV-2 infection or an uninfected control (not recorded which). The rearrangement uses TRBV19 and TRBJ1-1; D is unclear. CDR3 nucleotide sequence: TGTGCCAGTAGTCTAAGAAGGGAGAACACTGAAGCTTTCTTT. It codes for CASSLRRENTEAFF.